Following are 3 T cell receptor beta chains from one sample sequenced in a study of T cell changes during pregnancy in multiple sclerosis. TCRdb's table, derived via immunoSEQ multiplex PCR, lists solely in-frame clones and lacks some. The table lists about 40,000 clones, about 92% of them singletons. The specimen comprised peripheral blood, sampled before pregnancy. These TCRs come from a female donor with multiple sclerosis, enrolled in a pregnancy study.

The CDR3 region is CAIRRGQAGGYTF. CDR3 DNA sequence: TGTGCCATCAGAAGAGGACAGGCCGGTGGCTACACCTTC. The rearrangement links TRBV10-3 to TRBJ1-2; the match to TRBD1 covers 7 bases. The CDR3 has 13 amino acids. Trimming cost V 6 bases and J 7 bases; bases outside gene matches: 8. CDR1 is ENHRY, CDR2 SYGVKD, per germline.

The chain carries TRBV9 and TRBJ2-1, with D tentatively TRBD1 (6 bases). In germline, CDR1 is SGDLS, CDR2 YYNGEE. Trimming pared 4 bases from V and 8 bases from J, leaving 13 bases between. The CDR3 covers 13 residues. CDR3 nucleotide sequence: TGTGCCAGCAGCCTCTCTCCAGGGGATGAGCAGTTCTTC. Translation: CASSLSPGDEQFF. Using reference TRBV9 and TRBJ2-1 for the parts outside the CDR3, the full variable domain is DSGVTQTPKHLITATGQRVTLRCSPRSGDLSVYWYQQSLDQGLQFLIQYYNGEERAKGNILERFSAQQFPDLHSELNLSSLELGDSALYFCASSLSPGDEQFFGPGTRLTVL.

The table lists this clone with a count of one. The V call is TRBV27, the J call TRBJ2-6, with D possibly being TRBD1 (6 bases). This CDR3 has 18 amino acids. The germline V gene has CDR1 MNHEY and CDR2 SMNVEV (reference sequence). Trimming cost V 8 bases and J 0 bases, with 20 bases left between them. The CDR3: CASGVKQGSISGANVLTF. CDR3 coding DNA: TGTGCCAGCGGTGTCAAACAGGGATCGATCTCTGGGGCCAACGTCCTGACTTTC.